The T cell receptor beta chain described here comes from a study of T cell repertoires in cytomegalovirus infection. Overall study context: Indications came from public TCR beta signatures; they pointed to CMV infection and to a matching HLA type.

The CDR3 runs to 14 residues. Trimming removed 4 bases from V and 4 bases from J, with 13 bases in between. Germline values: CDR1 SEHNR, CDR2 FQNEAQ (reference sequence). TCRdb processed the reads anew with MiXCR; each CDR3 protein has one entry. The sample carries around 440,000 distinct CDR3 sequences, about 11% recorded once. Sequencing was carried out using PBMCs. The rearrangement joins TRBV7-9 to TRBJ2-5, with D tentatively TRBD1 (5 bases). The source is a human donor in good health (CMV status not recorded). Some clones in this sample may be carry-over from other donors' samples. CDR3 DNA sequence: TGTGCCAGCAGCTCCTCTCAGGGTAGAGAGACCCAGTACTTC. Its translation is CASSSSQGRETQYF.